A single sample is the source of the 9 T cell receptor beta chains below, sequenced in a study of OX40 agonist ivuxolimab in advanced cancers. TCRdb keeps only in-frame clones here, not all; method: immunoSEQ multiplex PCR. The data hold 60,000 or so clones, with about 82% observed a single time. Sequences were derived from CD4+ or CD8+ T cells sorted from blood, sampled in a trial of the OX40 agonist ivuxolimab. These receptors all come from an adult with an advanced solid tumor such as melanoma, head and neck, liver or kidney cancer.

The rearrangement joins TRBV11-3 to TRBJ2-1; TRBD2 matches at 10 bases. CDR3 length equals 15 residues. V dropped 3 bases and J dropped 2; count of bases not matched to a gene: 1. CDR1 is SGHNT and CDR2 is YENEEA in the germline V gene. The CDR3 DNA is TGTGCCAGCAGCTTTAGCGGGAGGCCCTACAATGAGCAGTTCTTC. It encodes CASSFSGRPYNEQFF.

As for this clone: One junction end does not reproduce the germline sequence, and a read error may be involved. This sequence joins TRBV11-3 and TRBJ2-5; D is unresolved. The CDR3 covers 11 residues. Per germline, CDR1 SGHNT and CDR2 YENEEA. The CDR3 coding sequence is TGTGCCAGCAGCCTAGACGAGACCCAGTACTTC. This translates into CASSLDETQYF. Looking up the rest from reference TRBV11-3 and TRBJ2-5 gives the full variable domain: EAGVVQSPRYKIIEKKQPVAFWCNPISGHNTLYWYLQNLGQGPELLIRYENEEAVDDSQLPKDRFSAERLKGVDSTLKIQPAELGDSAVYLCASSLDETQYFGPGTRLLVL.

Remarks on this clone: The junction differs from germline at one of its ends, possibly a read error. The sample has other DNA sequences that encode this CDR3 too. The chain carries TRBV5-1 and TRBJ2-3; D might be TRBD2 (6 bases). The germline V gene encodes CDR1 SGHRS and CDR2 YFSETQ. CDR3 length equals 15 residues. The CDR3 loop reads CASSLGDSSTDTQYF. CDR3 bases: TGCGCCAGCAGCCTGGGGGACTCTAGCACAGATACGCAATATTTT.

This chain joins TRBV6-5 and TRBJ2-3; 13 bases are a match to TRBD2. The CDR3 totals 16 residues. Germline V gene data show CDR1 as MNHEY and CDR2 as SVGAGI. The V segment lost 4 bases and the J segment 5 bases; nucleotides outside the gene matches: 6. Here the CDR3 reads CASSWTSGRGGDTQYF. The DNA for the CDR3 is TGTGCCAGCAGTTGGACTAGCGGGAGAGGGGGAGATACGCAGTATTTT.

V gene TRBV6-5 combines with J gene TRBJ2-3, with TRBD1 identical over 7 bases. Germline CDR1 and CDR2: MNHEY and SVGAGI. There are 15 residues in the CDR3. V lost 5 bases and J lost 0; bases outside the gene matches: 5. CDR3 protein: CASSNEGQSTDTQYF. The CDR3 nucleotides are TGTGCCAGCAGTAACGAGGGACAGAGCACAGATACGCAGTATTTT.

CDR3 bases: TGTGCCAGCACCCCCTTAAACGGGCGAGAGACCCAGTACTTC. Amino acids: CASTPLNGRETQYF. The chain combines TRBV28 with TRBJ2-5; D not resolved. Germline V lookup: CDR1 MDHEN, CDR2 SYDVKM. The CDR3 runs to 14 residues. V shed 7 bases and J shed 4 bases, with 16 bases lying between them. The full variable domain, completed using reference TRBV28 and TRBJ2-5, is DVKVTQSSRYLVKRTGEKVFLECVQDMDHENMFWYRQDPGLGLRLIYFSYDVKMKEKGDIPEGYSVSREKKERFSLILESASTNQTSMYLCASTPLNGRETQYFGPGTRLLVL.

The chain employs TRBV2 and TRBJ2-5, with D hard to call. The CDR3 totals 11 residues. Germline V CDR1 and CDR2: SNHLY, FYNNEI. V gave up 7 bases and J gave up 5 bases, with 8 bases separating them. CDR3 sequence: CASTNGETQYF. The DNA of the CDR3 is TGTGCCAGCACTAACGGGGAGACCCAGTACTTC.

This clone appeared a few times. The chain couples TRBV2 to TRBJ1-3; possible D gene TRBD1, 5 bases. The CDR3 contains 16 residues. Trimming pared 10 bases from V and 2 bases from J, leaving 21 bases between. CDR1 is SNHLY and CDR2 is FYNNEI in the germline V gene. DNA of the CDR3: TGTGCCACCAAGCAGTGGGGAGGACAACCTGGAAACACCATATATTTT. Amino acid sequence: CATKQWGGQPGNTIYF.

V gene TRBV5-1 combines with J gene TRBJ2-1; possibly TRBD1 for D (5 bases). Germline loops: CDR1 SGHRS, CDR2 YFSETQ. Trimming cost V 7 bases and J 5 bases, with 22 bases left between them. This CDR3 comprises 16 residues. CDR3 sequence: CASRMNLGAENNEQFF. The CDR3 DNA follows: TGCGCCAGCCGCATGAACCTAGGGGCCGAGAACAATGAGCAGTTCTTC.